This T cell receptor beta chain comes out of a study of blood T cell repertoires in COVID-19. Study background: Acute and convalescent COVID-19 specimens originated in the United States, Italy and Spain. The analysed material was cDNA or gDNA that came from T cells, B-cell-depleted T cells, or PBMCs.

V lost 1 base, J lost 4 bases, and 17 bases lay in between. CDR3 length equals 16 residues. The V gene's germline CDR1 is SGHKS and CDR2 YYEKEE (reference sequence). Study processing details: The assay estimated nucleated cells by amplifying reference gene primers. TCRdb's table, derived via immunoSEQ multiplex PCR, lists solely in-frame clones and lacks some. Clone size and V and J calls were adopted from that table, with D and trimming inferred from the DNA. The sample shows roughly 64,000 clones, roughly 80% of them seen only once. The sample consisted of peripheral blood. This rearrangement joins TRBV5-5 to TRBJ1-1; maybe TRBD1 (6 bases). The sequence was obtained from a man aged 55 to 69 with COVID-19, enrolled during active disease. Here the CDR3 reads CASSLRPTGRGTEAFF. The CDR3 nucleotides are TGTGCCAGCAGCTTGAGGCCTACAGGGAGAGGCACTGAAGCTTTCTTT.